Listed below are T cell receptor beta chains from one sample, sequenced in a study of cytomegalovirus exposure and HLA in healthy donors. Sequencing was performed with immunoSEQ multiplex PCR; in TCRdb, only in-frame clones are kept and a portion is missing. The sample has about 160,000 clones, 70% to 90% seen once. The sequencing sample was made of PBMCs. The receptors come from a woman in her late teens or twenties in good health and CMV-seronegative. Both conserved end residues are part of each CDR3. A D gene is named only where the DNA matches it firmly. Part of the rows lack a size; the others show once, few, many or a class for expanded clones.

j_call	clone_size	d_call	v_call	cdr3_nt	cdr3_aa
TRBJ2-7	once	TRBD1	TRBV28	TGTGCCAGCAGATCGGGGACAGGGTCTTTATACGAGCAGTACTTC	CASRSGTGSLYEQYF
TRBJ1-6	NA	TRBD1	TRBV19	TGTGCCAGTAGTATGACAGGGAAGTCACCCCTCCACTTT	CASSMTGKSPLHF
TRBJ2-3	NA	TRBD2	TRBV18	TGTGCCAGCTCCACAATTTTCGCCGGGGGGGCCGTGGATACGCAGTATTTT	CASSTIFAGGAVDTQYF
TRBJ2-2	NA	NA	TRBV7-9	TGTGCCAGCAGCTTAGCCTTCTCCAGGGAGAACACCGGGGAGCTGTTTTTT	CASSLAFSRENTGELFF
TRBJ1-1	NA	NA	TRBV5-1	TGCGCCAGCAGCCTGGTCCATAACACTGAAGCTTTCTTT	CASSLVHNTEAFF
TRBJ2-7	NA	NA	TRBV5-1	TGCGCCAGCAGCTGGAACAGGGAAAAGACCTACGAGCAGTACTTC	CASSWNREKTYEQYF
TRBJ1-5	NA	NA	TRBV6-1	TGTGCCAGCAGTGAATCCGTGAGGGTTCAGCCCCAGCATTTT	CASSESVRVQPQHF
TRBJ1-2	NA	NA	TRBV15	TGTGCCACCAGCAGAGAGCGAGGAAGAGGGCATGGCTACACCTTC	CATSRERGRGHGYTF
TRBJ1-4	few	NA	TRBV2	TGTGCCAGCAGTGAACTCCGGAGCTTCTTTTTT	CASSELRSFFF
TRBJ2-7	NA	NA	TRBV19	TGTGCCAGTACCGGTACGGGGAGTTCCTACGAGCAGTACTTC	CASTGTGSSYEQYF
TRBJ1-1	NA	NA	TRBV6-1	TGTGCTAGCAGCCCACAAGTGAACACTGAAGCTTTCTTT	CASSPQVNTEAFF
TRBJ2-7	NA	TRBD2	TRBV6-6	TGTGCCAGCACCGCATCCCGACTAGCGGGAGCCTACGAGCAGTACTTC	CASTASRLAGAYEQYF
TRBJ2-1	few	TRBD2	TRBV19	TGTGCCAGTAGGCATCTAGCGGGGTCCAATGAGCAGTTCTTC	CASRHLAGSNEQFF
TRBJ2-7	NA	TRBD1	TRBV15	TGTGCCACCAGCAGAGGATCCCGATGGACGGGACAGGGGTACGAGCAGTACTTC	CATSRGSRWTGQGYEQYF
TRBJ1-5	once	NA	TRBV7-9	TGTGCCAGCAGCTTAACTGCAGGGAATCAGCCCCAGCATTTT	CASSLTAGNQPQHF
TRBJ2-4	once	NA	TRBV28	TGTGCCAGCGCGCTAGAGTGGCACATTCAGTACTTC	CASALEWHIQYF
TRBJ2-1	NA	TRBD1	TRBV5-6	TGTGCCAGCAGCTTGATCCCCCGACAGGGGGACCTTAGGCAGTTCTTC	CASSLIPRQGDLRQFF
TRBJ1-4	NA	TRBD1	TRBV5-1	TGCGCCAGCAGCCTGCAGGGGGCCAAGGGGGAAAAACTGTTTTTT	CASSLQGAKGEKLFF
TRBJ2-7	NA	NA	TRBV5-5	TGTGCCAGCAGATTTTGGACGGCCACGGGGGAGCAGTACTTC	CASRFWTATGEQYF
TRBJ2-7	NA	NA	TRBV19	TGTGCCAGTAGCATTTCCGGGAGAACCACCTACGAGCAGTACTTC	CASSISGRTTYEQYF
TRBJ1-4	NA	NA	TRBV4-1	TGCGCCAGCAGCCCCCTCGGGTCTCGATACGAAAAACTGTTTTTT	CASSPLGSRYEKLFF
TRBJ1-1	NA	TRBD1	TRBV7-9	TGTGCCAGCAGGAGAGTCACAGGGGGGACTGAAGCTTTCTTT	CASRRVTGGTEAFF
TRBJ1-6	NA	NA	TRBV19	TGTGCCAGTAGTACGCCAGGGAAGGTTGGTTCACCCCTCCACTTT	CASSTPGKVGSPLHF
TRBJ2-1	NA	TRBD1	TRBV27	TGTGCCAGCAGTTTCCGGGACAGATTATACAATGAGCAGTTCTTC	CASSFRDRLYNEQFF
TRBJ1-2	once	TRBD1	TRBV27	TGTGCCACCCGATGGACAGGGGGAATCTTAGAGTATGGCTACACCTTC	CATRWTGGILEYGYTF
TRBJ1-6	NA	NA	TRBV5-1	TGCGCCAGCAGCTTGGCGGGGGGGAGGGTTAATTCACCCCTCCACTTT	CASSLAGGRVNSPLHF
TRBJ2-5	NA	TRBD1	TRBV29-1	TGCAGCGTGACAGGGGCTGAGAAGACCCAGTACTTC	CSVTGAEKTQYF
TRBJ2-2	NA	NA	TRBV21-1	TGTGCCAGCAAGATGGTAGGGGACACCGGGGAGCTGTTTTTT	CASKMVGDTGELFF
TRBJ2-7	NA	TRBD1	TRBV14	TGTGCCAGCAGCCAGAGACAGGGGAATTCCTACGAGCAGTACTTC	CASSQRQGNSYEQYF
TRBJ2-2	NA	NA	TRBV9	TGTGCCAGCAGCGTGGGCCGAAACACCGGGGAGCTGTTTTTT	CASSVGRNTGELFF
TRBJ1-4	NA	NA	TRBV6-5	TGTGCCAGCGGAGGGCGGCCTAATGAAAAACTGTTTTTT	CASGGRPNEKLFF
TRBJ1-1	NA	TRBD1	TRBV29-1	TGCAGCGTCCAACAGGGGGCGAACACTGAAGCTTTCTTT	CSVQQGANTEAFF
TRBJ1-1	once	TRBD1	TRBV7-8	TGTGCCAGCAGCTCTGGACAGGGTCGGAGCACTGAAGCTTTCTTT	CASSSGQGRSTEAFF
TRBJ2-5	NA	NA	TRBV7-9	TGTTCCAGCAGCTTTTCCAGAGAGACCCAGTACTTC	CSSSFSRETQYF
TRBJ2-2	NA	TRBD2	TRBV5-4	TGTGCCAGCAGCTTCGAGACTAGCGGGAGGGGTGACACCGGGGAGCTGTTTTTT	CASSFETSGRGDTGELFF
TRBJ2-1	few	TRBD1	TRBV19	TGTGCCAGTAGCTCGCAGGGGGCGAAGGGGGATGAGCAGTTCTTC	CASSSQGAKGDEQFF
TRBJ2-7	NA	NA	TRBV5-1	TGCGCCAGCAGCTTTGCGACAGACTACGAGCAGTACTTC	CASSFATDYEQYF
TRBJ1-1	NA	NA	TRBV6-1	TGTGCCAGCAGTCCGGGGAACACTGAAGCTTTCTTT	CASSPGNTEAFF
TRBJ2-4	few	NA	TRBV2	TGTGCCAGCAGCGGCCCAGCGGGCTCCAATAACAAAAACATTCAGTACTTC	CASSGPAGSNNKNIQYF
TRBJ1-2	NA	TRBD1	TRBV10-3	TGTGCCATCAGCCCGACAGGGGTAGCCGGCTACACCTTC	CAISPTGVAGYTF
TRBJ1-4	NA	NA	TRBV4-1	TGCGCCAGCAGCCAAGATCGGGGGGGGAGCGAAAAACTGTTTTTT	CASSQDRGGSEKLFF
TRBJ1-2	NA	NA	TRBV28	TGTGCCAGCACAGGACCCTTATATTCGGAGGAGGGCTATGGCTACACCTTC	CASTGPLYSEEGYGYTF
TRBJ2-3	NA	NA	TRBV7-9	TGTGCCAGCAGCTTAGGGAGAGATAGCACAGATACGCAGTATTTT	CASSLGRDSTDTQYF
TRBJ2-7	NA	NA	TRBV28	TGTGCCAGCAGTTTACGACCCGGAGAGGCCTACGAGCAGTACTTC	CASSLRPGEAYEQYF
TRBJ2-2	NA	NA	TRBV7-9	TGTGCCAGCAGCTTAGGATGGTCGGCAGGACAAAACACCGGGGAGCTGTTTTTT	CASSLGWSAGQNTGELFF
TRBJ1-2	NA	TRBD1	TRBV7-8	TGTGCCAGCAGCGCAAGACAGGGGAGCCGGGGCTACACCTTC	CASSARQGSRGYTF
TRBJ1-5	medium-sized	TRBD1	TRBV25-1	TGTGCCAGCAGTGGGTCCGGGACAGACCATTATAGCAATCAGCCCCAGCATTTT	CASSGSGTDHYSNQPQHF
TRBJ2-7	NA	TRBD2	TRBV27	TGTGCCAGCAGAAGACTAGCGGGAGGTTTCGGCGAGCAGTACTTC	CASRRLAGGFGEQYF
TRBJ1-3	few	NA	TRBV19	TGTGCCAGTAGGCCGGAGGCGAGCTCTGGAAACACCATATATTTT	CASRPEASSGNTIYF
TRBJ2-3	NA	TRBD2	TRBV25-1	TGTGCCAGCAGTGCGCCAGGGACTAGTTCAGATACGCAGTATTTT	CASSAPGTSSDTQYF
TRBJ1-2	NA	NA	TRBV21-1	TGTGCCAGCAGCAAAATCGTCTCGCGTCCCCATGGCTACACCTTC	CASSKIVSRPHGYTF
TRBJ2-1	NA	NA	TRBV9	TGTGCCAGCAGCGCTAGATTCTCCTACAATGAGCAGTTCTTC	CASSARFSYNEQFF
TRBJ2-4	NA	TRBD1	TRBV19	TGTGCCAGTAGTATACCGGACAGGGCCAACGGAAACATTCAGTACTTC	CASSIPDRANGNIQYF
TRBJ1-2	NA	TRBD1	TRBV9	TGTGCCAGCAGCGGACAGGGGGCGCGATATGGCTACACCTTC	CASSGQGARYGYTF